This TCR beta chain was captured in a study of T cell changes during pregnancy in multiple sclerosis. Profiling relied on immunoSEQ multiplex PCR, and the TCRdb table lists in-frame clones only, not all of them. The sample has 65,000 to 80,000 clones; approximately 92% are singletons. This material consisted of peripheral blood, taken in the first trimester of pregnancy. This receptor was taken from a female donor with multiple sclerosis, enrolled in a pregnancy study.

CDR3: CSVFPGQGAGEQFF. The CDR3 nucleotides read TGCAGCGTTTTCCCGGGACAGGGGGCTGGTGAGCAGTTCTTC. The J gene is TRBJ2-1, the V gene TRBV29-1; the match to TRBD1 covers 12 bases. J was trimmed by 9 bases and V by 5 bases; bases with no gene match: 8. There are 14 residues in the CDR3. In germline, CDR1 is SQVTM, CDR2 ANQGSEA.